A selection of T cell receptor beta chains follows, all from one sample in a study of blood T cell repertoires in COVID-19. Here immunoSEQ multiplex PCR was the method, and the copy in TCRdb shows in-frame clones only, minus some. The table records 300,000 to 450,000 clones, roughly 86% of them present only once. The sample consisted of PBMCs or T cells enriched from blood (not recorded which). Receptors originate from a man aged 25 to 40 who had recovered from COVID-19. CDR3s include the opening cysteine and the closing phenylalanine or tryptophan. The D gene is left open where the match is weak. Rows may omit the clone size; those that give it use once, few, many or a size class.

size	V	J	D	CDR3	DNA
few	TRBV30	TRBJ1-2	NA	CAWSVSLSGRLGGYTF	TGTGCCTGGAGTGTATCCCTCTCCGGGAGACTAGGAGGCTACACCTTC
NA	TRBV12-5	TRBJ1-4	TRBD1	CASGLTTTGDEKLFF	TGTGCTAGTGGTTTGACCACGACAGGGGATGAAAAACTGTTTTTT
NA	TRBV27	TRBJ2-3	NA	CASISRETDTQYF	TGTGCCAGCATCTCCAGGGAAACAGATACGCAGTATTTT
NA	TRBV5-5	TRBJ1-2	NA	CASSFGGESGYTF	TGTGCCAGCAGCTTCGGTGGGGAGAGTGGCTACACCTTC
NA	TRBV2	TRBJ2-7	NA	CASLYSEGDRSYEQYF	TGTGCCAGCCTATATAGCGAGGGGGACCGCTCCTACGAGCAGTACTTC
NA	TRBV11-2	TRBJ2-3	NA	CASSSTRGISTDTQYF	TGTGCCAGCAGCTCTACAAGAGGTATTAGCACAGATACGCAGTATTTT
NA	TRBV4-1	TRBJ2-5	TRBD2	CASSLTSGGGETQYF	TGCGCCAGCAGCCTCACTAGCGGGGGAGGTGAGACCCAGTACTTC
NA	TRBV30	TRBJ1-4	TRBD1	CAWSEGTGGEKLFF	TGTGCCTGGAGTGAGGGGACAGGGGGAGAAAAACTGTTTTTT
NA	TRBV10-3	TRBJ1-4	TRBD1	CAITGGQGEKLFF	TGTGCCATCACCGGGGGACAGGGAGAAAAACTGTTTTTT
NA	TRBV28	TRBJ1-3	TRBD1	CASSSGQRTGNTIYF	TGTGCCAGCAGTTCGGGACAGAGAACTGGAAACACCATATATTTT
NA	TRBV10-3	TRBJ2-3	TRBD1	CAISVTGGKGADTQYF	TGTGCCATCAGTGTTACAGGGGGCAAAGGGGCAGATACGCAGTATTTT
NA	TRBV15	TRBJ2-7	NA	CATSGDSTGSYEQYF	TGTGCCACCAGCGGTGACTCGACCGGCTCCTACGAGCAGTACTTC
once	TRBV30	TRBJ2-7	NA	CAWSWPTKAYEQYF	TGTGCCTGGAGTTGGCCTACTAAAGCCTACGAGCAGTACTTC
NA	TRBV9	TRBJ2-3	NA	CASSTLGSGTDTQYF	TGTGCCAGCAGCACCCTGGGGAGCGGCACAGATACGCAGTATTTT
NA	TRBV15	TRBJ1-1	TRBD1	CATRAADRDTEAFF	TGTGCCACCCGCGCGGCAGACAGGGACACTGAAGCTTTCTTT
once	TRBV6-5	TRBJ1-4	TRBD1	CASGTGSTNEKLFF	TGTGCCAGCGGGACAGGGTCAACTAATGAAAAACTGTTTTTT
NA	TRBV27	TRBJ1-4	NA	CASSSISGSVKKKLFF	TGTGCCAGCAGTTCAATTTCAGGGTCGGTCAAAAAAAAACTGTTTTTT
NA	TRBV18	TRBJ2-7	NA	CASSSQYEQYF	TGTGCCAGCTCATCGCAGTACGAGCAGTACTTC
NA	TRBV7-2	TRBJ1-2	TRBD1	CASSLASGQGAKGYTF	TGTGCCAGCAGCTTAGCCTCGGGACAGGGGGCGAAGGGCTACACCTTC
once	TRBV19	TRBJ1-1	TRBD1	CAITDRVGTEAFF	TGTGCCATTACCGACAGGGTTGGCACTGAAGCTTTCTTT
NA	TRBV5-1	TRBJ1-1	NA	CASSSGLGSNTEAFF	TGCGCCAGCAGCTCGGGACTGGGGTCCAACACTGAAGCTTTCTTT
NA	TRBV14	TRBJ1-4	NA	CASSPGFNEKLFF	TGTGCCAGCAGCCCCGGGTTTAATGAAAAACTGTTTTTT